This TCR beta chain was captured in a study of blood T cell repertoires in COVID-19. Across the whole study: Acute and convalescent COVID-19 samples came from the United States, Italy and Spain. PBMCs, B-cell-depleted T cells, or T cells provided the cDNA or gDNA that made up the material.

Germline V CDR1 and CDR2: SGHRS, YFSETQ. The CDR3 has 12 residues. Trimming stripped 3 bases from V and 6 bases from J, with 9 bases between. The authors' processing: Amplification of reference gene primers provided the estimated nucleated cell counts. Here immunoSEQ multiplex PCR was the method, and the copy in TCRdb shows in-frame clones only, minus some. V and J calls and clone size are given by that table; D and trimming were obtained from the DNA. The sample shows a few hundred thousand clones, approximately 87% of them seen only once. This clone was recorded once. The TCR originated in a man between 60 and 70 years old who had recovered from COVID-19. V and J are TRBV5-1 and TRBJ1-2; no reliable D call. Sequenced material: peripheral blood. The CDR3 protein is CASSSGGNGYTF. Written as DNA, the CDR3 is TGCGCCAGCAGCTCGGGTGGTAATGGCTACACCTTC.